A single sample is the source of the 12 T cell receptor beta chains below, sequenced in a study of T cell repertoires and Cas9 in healthy adults. Assay: immunoSEQ multiplex PCR; the TCRdb copy retains only in-frame clones and omits some. The sample has about 22,000 clones; about nine tenths are singletons. Sequencing was done on a sample of CD4+ effector T cells (CD127+, CD25-, CD137-, CD154-) from PBMCs; culture status not recorded. All receptors derive from a human donor in good health.

The V call is TRBV5-1, the J call TRBJ2-3, with no clear D. The CDR3 is 15 amino acids. V shed 0 bases and J shed 2 bases, with 10 bases lying between them. CDR1 SGHRS and CDR2 YFSETQ come from the germline V gene. CDR3 in DNA: TGCGCCAGCAGCTTGGAAGGTCTCGACACAGATACGCAGTATTTT. Amino acids: CASSLEGLDTDTQYF.

The chain recombines TRBV7-2 with TRBJ1-1; D call uncertain. The germline gives CDR1 SGHTA, CDR2 FQGNSA. With 2 bases removed from V and 7 bases from J, the gap between germline ends came to 14 bases. The CDR3 is 14 residues long. Here the CDR3 reads CASSLNFITHEAFF. The CDR3 region has the DNA TGTGCCAGCAGCTTAAATTTCATCACACATGAAGCTTTCTTT.

The chain joins TRBV7-3 to TRBJ2-3, with D unclear. This CDR3 region has 17 residues. Deletions cut 0 bases from V and 1 base from J, with 14 bases between. The V gene's germline CDR1 is SGHTA and CDR2 FQGTGA. The CDR3 spells CASSLTLRSVGTDTQYF. CDR3 DNA sequence: TGTGCCAGCAGCTTAACGCTTCGTTCGGTGGGCACAGATACGCAGTATTTT.

The V and J genes are TRBV7-3 and TRBJ2-5; 7 bases agree with TRBD2. V shed 0 bases, J shed 5 bases, and the junction held 15 bases outside the gene matches. CDR1 and CDR2 (germline): SGHTA, FQGTGA. The CDR3 has 18 residues. Written as DNA, the CDR3 is TGTGCCAGCAGCTTAACGGCGGCTAGCGGAGGGGTGGGGGAGACCCAGTACTTC. It encodes CASSLTAASGGVGETQYF.

The chain links TRBV7-2 to TRBJ1-5, with 8 bases aligning to TRBD1. The ends lost 5 bases at V and 2 bases at J; junction bases unmatched: 5. CDR3 length: 15 residues. Germline CDR1 reads SGHTA; CDR2 reads FQGNSA. CDR3 coding DNA: TGTGCCAGCAGCAGGACAGGGTATGGCAATCAGCCCCAGCATTTT. It translates to CASSRTGYGNQPQHF. Combining the CDR3 with reference TRBV7-2 and TRBJ1-5 gives the whole variable domain GAGVSQSPSNKVTEKGKDVELRCDPISGHTALYWYRQSLGQGLEFLIYFQGNSAPDKSGLPSDRFSAERTGGSVSTLTIQRTQQEDSAVYLCASSRTGYGNQPQHFGDGTRLSIL.

The chain carries TRBV7-9 and TRBJ2-3; 7 nucleotides align to TRBD2. The CDR3 totals 15 residues. Germline values: CDR1 SEHNR, CDR2 FQNEAQ (reference sequence). Losses at the gene ends were 10 bases for V and 2 bases for J; bases not matched to a gene: 12. The CDR3 DNA sequence: TGTGCCACCACAGGTCTAGCGGACTTCACAGATACGCAGTATTTT. This sequence encodes CATTGLADFTDTQYF.

The chain recombines TRBV6-1 with TRBJ2-1; 9 bases are a match to TRBD1. The CDR3 contains 14 residues. The V and J ends lost 7 bases and 7 bases, in that order; junction bases with no gene match: 8. CDR1 MNHNS and CDR2 SASEGT come from the germline V gene. The CDR3 DNA is TGTGCCAGCAAATTAGACAGGGGGTCAAATGAGCAGTTCTTC. It translates to CASKLDRGSNEQFF.

The count of this clone is one. V usage is TRBV19 and J usage is TRBJ2-1, with D perhaps matching TRBD2 (5 bases). The CDR3 contains 14 residues. V was clipped by 6 bases and J by 7 bases, with 16 bases between them. Germline V gives CDR1 LNHDA, CDR2 SQIVND (reference sequence). CDR3 protein: CASSSNPRGNEQFF. CDR3 DNA: TGTGCCAGTAGCTCAAATCCACGGGGAAATGAGCAGTTCTTC. The full variable domain, its missing parts supplied by reference TRBV19 and TRBJ2-1, is DGGITQSPKYLFRKEGQNVTLSCEQNLNHDAMYWYRQDPGQGLRLIYYSQIVNDFQKGDIAEGYSVSREKKESFPLTVTSAQKNPTAFYLCASSSNPRGNEQFFGPGTRLTVL.

The chain combines TRBV29-1 with TRBJ1-2; 8 positions match TRBD1. Trimming removed 2 bases from V and 6 bases from J; junction bases left unmatched: 5. The CDR3 has 13 amino acids. Germline CDR1 and CDR2: SQVTM and ANQGSEA. The CDR3 protein is CSVEQGARNGYTF. CDR3 nucleotide sequence: TGCAGCGTTGAACAGGGGGCTAGGAATGGCTACACCTTC.

V is TRBV5-6 and J is TRBJ1-3; a possible D gene is TRBD1 (5 bases). Trimming took off 2 bases at V and 0 bases at J, with 15 bases between the two ends. Germline assignment: CDR1 SGHDT and CDR2 YYEEEE. The CDR3 contains 17 residues. The CDR3 loop reads CASSLDLGTISGNTIYF. The CDR3 DNA reads as TGTGCCAGCAGCTTAGACCTGGGGACGATCTCTGGAAACACCATATATTTT.

The V gene is TRBV6-5, the J gene TRBJ2-5; D is unresolved. This CDR3 comprises 14 residues. CDR1 is MNHEY, CDR2 SVGAGI, per germline. V lost 1 base and J 5 bases, leaving 11 bases between the germline ends. The CDR3 loop reads CASSYFRSGETQYF. CDR3 bases: TGTGCCAGCAGTTACTTTCGATCTGGGGAGACCCAGTACTTC.

The chain couples TRBV5-8 to TRBJ2-5; the D is unclear. This CDR3 has 11 residues. V dropped 0 bases and J dropped 7 bases, with 4 bases sitting between them. The V gene's germline CDR1 is SGHTS and CDR2 YDEGEE. CDR3 DNA: TGTGCCAGCAGCTTGGAAGGGACCCAGTACTTC. Protein sequence: CASSLEGTQYF.